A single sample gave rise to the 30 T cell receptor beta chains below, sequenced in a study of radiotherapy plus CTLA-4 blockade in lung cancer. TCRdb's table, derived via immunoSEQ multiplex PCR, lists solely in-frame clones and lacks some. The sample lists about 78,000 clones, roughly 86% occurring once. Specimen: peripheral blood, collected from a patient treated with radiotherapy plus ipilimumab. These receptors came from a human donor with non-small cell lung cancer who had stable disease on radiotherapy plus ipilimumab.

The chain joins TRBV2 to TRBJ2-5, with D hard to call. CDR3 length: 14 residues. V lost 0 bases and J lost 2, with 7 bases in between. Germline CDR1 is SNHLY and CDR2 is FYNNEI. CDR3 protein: CASSEAWVQETQYF. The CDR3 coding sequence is TGTGCCAGCAGTGAAGCGTGGGTGCAAGAGACCCAGTACTTC. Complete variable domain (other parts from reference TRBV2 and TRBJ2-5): EPEVTQTPSHQVTQMGQEVILRCVPISNHLYFYWYRQILGQKVEFLVSFYNNEISEKSEIFDDQFSVERPDGSNFTLKIRSTKLEDSAMYFCASSEAWVQETQYFGPGTRLLVL.

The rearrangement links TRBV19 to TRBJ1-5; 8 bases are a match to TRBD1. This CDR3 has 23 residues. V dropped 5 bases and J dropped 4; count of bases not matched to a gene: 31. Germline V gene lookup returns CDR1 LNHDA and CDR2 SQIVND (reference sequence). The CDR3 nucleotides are TGTGCCAGTAGTCGACTCGGACAGGGCGGCATAGGACCCGAACGGGGGTGGAATCAGCCCCAGCATTTT. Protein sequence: CASSRLGQGGIGPERGWNQPQHF.

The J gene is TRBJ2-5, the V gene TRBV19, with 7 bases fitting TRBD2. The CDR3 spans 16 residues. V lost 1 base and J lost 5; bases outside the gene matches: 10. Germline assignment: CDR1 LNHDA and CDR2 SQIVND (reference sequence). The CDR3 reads CASSIAAKLARETQYF. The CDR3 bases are TGTGCCAGTAGTATAGCCGCTAAACTAGCGAGGGAGACCCAGTACTTC.

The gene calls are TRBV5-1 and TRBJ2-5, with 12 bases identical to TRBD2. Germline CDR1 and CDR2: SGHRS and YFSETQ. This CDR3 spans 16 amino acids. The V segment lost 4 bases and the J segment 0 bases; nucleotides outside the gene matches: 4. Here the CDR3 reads CASSPGLAGYQETQYF. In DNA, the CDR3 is TGCGCCAGCAGCCCAGGACTAGCGGGGTACCAAGAGACCCAGTACTTC. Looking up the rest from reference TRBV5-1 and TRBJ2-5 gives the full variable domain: KAGVTQTPRYLIKTRGQQVTLSCSPISGHRSVSWYQQTPGQGLQFLFEYFSETQRNKGNFPGRFSGRQFSNSRSEMNVSTLELGDSALYLCASSPGLAGYQETQYFGPGTRLLVL.

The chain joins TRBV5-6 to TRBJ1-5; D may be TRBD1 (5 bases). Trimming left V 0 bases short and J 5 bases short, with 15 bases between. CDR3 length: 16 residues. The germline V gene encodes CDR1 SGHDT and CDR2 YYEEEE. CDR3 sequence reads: CASSLEGSGRHQPQHF. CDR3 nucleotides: TGTGCCAGCAGCTTGGAGGGGTCCGGGCGGCATCAGCCCCAGCATTTT.

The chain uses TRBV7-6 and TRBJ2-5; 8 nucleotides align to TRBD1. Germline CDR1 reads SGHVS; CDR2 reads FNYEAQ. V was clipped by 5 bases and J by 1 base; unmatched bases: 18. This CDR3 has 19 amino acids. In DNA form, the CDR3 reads TGTGCCAGCAGCCCCGTACCAATGGGACAGGCGATCCCCCAAGAGACCCAGTACTTC. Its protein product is CASSPVPMGQAIPQETQYF.

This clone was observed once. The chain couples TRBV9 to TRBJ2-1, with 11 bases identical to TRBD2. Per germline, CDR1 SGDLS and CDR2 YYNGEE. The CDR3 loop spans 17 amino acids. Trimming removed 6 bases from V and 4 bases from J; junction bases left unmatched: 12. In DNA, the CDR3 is TGTGCCAGCACCCCATCCGGGGGACTAGCGGTTTACAATGAGCAGTTCTTC. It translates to CASTPSGGLAVYNEQFF.

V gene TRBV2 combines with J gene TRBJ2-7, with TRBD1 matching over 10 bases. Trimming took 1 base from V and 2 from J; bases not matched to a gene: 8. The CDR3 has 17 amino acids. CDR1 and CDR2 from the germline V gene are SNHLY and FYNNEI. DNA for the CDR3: TGTGCCAGCAGTGAAGGCCTGGGACAGGGGTTTACCTACGAGCAGTACTTC. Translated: CASSEGLGQGFTYEQYF.

This chain's CDR3 is CASSLLPGEGEQFF. CDR3 sequence (DNA): TGTGCCAGCAGCCTCCTCCCGGGAGAGGGTGAGCAGTTCTTC. The chain couples TRBV7-8 to TRBJ2-1; a weak D match, TRBD2 (6 bases). The CDR3 is made up of 14 amino acids. Germline V lookup: CDR1 SGHVS, CDR2 FQNEAQ. The germline V and J ends were trimmed by 5 bases and 9 bases, with 17 bases remaining between them. Complete variable domain (other parts from reference TRBV7-8 and TRBJ2-1): GAGVSQSPRYKVAKRGQDVALRCDPISGHVSLFWYQQALGQGPEFLTYFQNEAQLDKSGLPSDRFFAERPEGSVSTLKIQRTQQEDSAVYLCASSLLPGEGEQFFGPGTRLTVL.

In DNA, the CDR3 is TGTGCCAGCAGCGTAGAGACAGGCCGTAACTATGGCTACACCTTC. Protein sequence: CASSVETGRNYGYTF. The V call is TRBV9, the J call TRBJ1-2, with D tentatively TRBD1 (6 bases). Between the trimmed V and J ends, which lost 0 bases and 1 base, there was a span of 10 bases. The CDR3 is made up of 15 amino acids. Germline CDR1 reads SGDLS; CDR2 reads YYNGEE.

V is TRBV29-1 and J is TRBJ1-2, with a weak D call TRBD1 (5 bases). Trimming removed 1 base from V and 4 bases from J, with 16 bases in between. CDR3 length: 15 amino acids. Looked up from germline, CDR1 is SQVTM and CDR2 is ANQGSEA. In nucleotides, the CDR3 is TGCAGCGTTGAAGGGCTCGGACACCTATCCTATGGCTACACCTTC. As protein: CSVEGLGHLSYGYTF.

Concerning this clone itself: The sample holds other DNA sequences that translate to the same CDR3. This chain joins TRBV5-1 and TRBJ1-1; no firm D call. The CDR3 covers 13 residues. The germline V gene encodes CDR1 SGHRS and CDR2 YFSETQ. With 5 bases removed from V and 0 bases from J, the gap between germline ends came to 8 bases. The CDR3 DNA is TGCGCCAGCAGGGGCCGGCTGAACACTGAAGCTTTCTTT. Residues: CASRGRLNTEAFF.

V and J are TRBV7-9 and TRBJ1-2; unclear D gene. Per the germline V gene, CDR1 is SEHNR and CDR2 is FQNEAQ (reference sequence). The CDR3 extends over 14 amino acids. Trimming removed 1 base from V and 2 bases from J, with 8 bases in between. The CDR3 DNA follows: TGTGCCAGCAGCTTAGAAGCCTCAAACTATGGCTACACCTTC. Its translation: CASSLEASNYGYTF.

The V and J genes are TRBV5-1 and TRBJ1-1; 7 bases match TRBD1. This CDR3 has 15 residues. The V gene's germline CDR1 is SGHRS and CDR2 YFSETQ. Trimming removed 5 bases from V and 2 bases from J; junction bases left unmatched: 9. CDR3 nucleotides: TGCGCCAGCAGAATCGCCGGGACAGTAAACACTGAAGCTTTCTTT. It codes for CASRIAGTVNTEAFF.

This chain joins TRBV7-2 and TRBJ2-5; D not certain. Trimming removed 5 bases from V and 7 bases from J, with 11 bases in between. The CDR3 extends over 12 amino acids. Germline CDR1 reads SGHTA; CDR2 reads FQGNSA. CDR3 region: CASSQDVGTQYF. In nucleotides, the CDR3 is TGTGCCAGCAGCCAGGACGTGGGGACCCAGTACTTC. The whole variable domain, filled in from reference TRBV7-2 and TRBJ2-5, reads GAGVSQSPSNKVTEKGKDVELRCDPISGHTALYWYRQSLGQGLEFLIYFQGNSAPDKSGLPSDRFSAERTGGSVSTLTIQRTQQEDSAVYLCASSQDVGTQYFGPGTRLLVL.

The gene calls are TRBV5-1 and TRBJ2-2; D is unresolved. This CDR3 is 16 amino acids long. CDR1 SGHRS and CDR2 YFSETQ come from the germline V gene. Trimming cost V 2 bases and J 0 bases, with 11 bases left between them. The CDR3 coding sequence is TGCGCCAGCAGCTTTTTTGGTCCATCGAACACCGGGGAGCTGTTTTTT. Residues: CASSFFGPSNTGELFF.

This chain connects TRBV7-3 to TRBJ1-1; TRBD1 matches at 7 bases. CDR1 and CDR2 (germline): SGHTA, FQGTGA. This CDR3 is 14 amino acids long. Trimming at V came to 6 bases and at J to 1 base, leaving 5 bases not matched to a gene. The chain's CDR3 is CASRPGTANTEAFF. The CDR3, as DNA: TGTGCCAGCAGGCCCGGGACAGCGAACACTGAAGCTTTCTTT.

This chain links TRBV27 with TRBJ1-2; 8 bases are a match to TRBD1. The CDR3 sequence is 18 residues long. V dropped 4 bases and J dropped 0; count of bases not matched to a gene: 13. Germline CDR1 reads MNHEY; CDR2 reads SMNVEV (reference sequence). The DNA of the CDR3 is TGTGCCAGCAGTTCAGATCGGGACAGGCTAAATTCTAACTATGGCTACACCTTC. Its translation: CASSSDRDRLNSNYGYTF.

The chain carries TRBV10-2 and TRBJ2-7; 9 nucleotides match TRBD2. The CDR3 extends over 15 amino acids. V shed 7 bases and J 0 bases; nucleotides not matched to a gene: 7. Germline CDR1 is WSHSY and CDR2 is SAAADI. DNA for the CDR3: TGCGCCAGCAACCCAACTAGCGGGCTCTCCTACGAGCAGTACTTC. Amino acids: CASNPTSGLSYEQYF.

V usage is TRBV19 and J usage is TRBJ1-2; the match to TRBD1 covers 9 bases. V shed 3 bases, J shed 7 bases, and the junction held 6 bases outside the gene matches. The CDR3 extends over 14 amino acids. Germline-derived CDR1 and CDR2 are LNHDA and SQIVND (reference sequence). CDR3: CASSMGQGQGGYTF. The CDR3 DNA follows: TGTGCCAGTAGTATGGGACAGGGTCAGGGTGGCTACACCTTC.

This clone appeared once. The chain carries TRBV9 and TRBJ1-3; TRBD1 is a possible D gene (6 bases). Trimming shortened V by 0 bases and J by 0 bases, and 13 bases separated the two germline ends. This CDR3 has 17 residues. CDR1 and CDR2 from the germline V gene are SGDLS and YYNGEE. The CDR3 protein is CASSVGGGGTSGNTIYF. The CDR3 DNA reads TGTGCCAGCAGCGTAGGTGGAGGGGGTACCTCTGGAAACACCATATATTTT.

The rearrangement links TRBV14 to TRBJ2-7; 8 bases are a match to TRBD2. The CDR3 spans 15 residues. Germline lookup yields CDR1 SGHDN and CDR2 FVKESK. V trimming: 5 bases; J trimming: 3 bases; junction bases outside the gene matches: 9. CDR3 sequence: CASSKGSAGVYEQYF. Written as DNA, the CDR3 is TGTGCCAGCAGCAAGGGGTCAGCGGGGGTCTACGAGCAGTACTTC. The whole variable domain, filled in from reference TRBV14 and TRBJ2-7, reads EAGVTQFPSHSVIEKGQTVTLRCDPISGHDNLYWYRRVMGKEIKFLLHFVKESKQDESGMPNNRFLAERTGGTYSTLKVQPAELEDSGVYFCASSKGSAGVYEQYFGPGTRLTVT.

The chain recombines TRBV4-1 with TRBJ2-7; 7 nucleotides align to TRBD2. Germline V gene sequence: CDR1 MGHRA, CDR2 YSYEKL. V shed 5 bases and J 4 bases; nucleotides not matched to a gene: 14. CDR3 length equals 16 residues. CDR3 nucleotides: TGCGCCAGCAGCGCAGTAAGAAGCGGGAATACTTACGAGCAGTACTTC. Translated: CASSAVRSGNTYEQYF.

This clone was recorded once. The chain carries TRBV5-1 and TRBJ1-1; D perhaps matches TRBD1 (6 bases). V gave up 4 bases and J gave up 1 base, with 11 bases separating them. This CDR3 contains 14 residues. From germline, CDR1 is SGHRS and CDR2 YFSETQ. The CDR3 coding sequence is TGCGCCAGCAGCATTGGACAGAGGAACACTGAAGCTTTCTTT. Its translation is CASSIGQRNTEAFF.

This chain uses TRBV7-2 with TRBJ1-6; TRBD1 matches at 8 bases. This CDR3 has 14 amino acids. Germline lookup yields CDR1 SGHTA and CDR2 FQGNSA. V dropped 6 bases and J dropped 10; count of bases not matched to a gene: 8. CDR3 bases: TGTGCCAGCAGATCCGGGACAGGAAGGTCACCCCTCCACTTT. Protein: CASRSGTGRSPLHF.

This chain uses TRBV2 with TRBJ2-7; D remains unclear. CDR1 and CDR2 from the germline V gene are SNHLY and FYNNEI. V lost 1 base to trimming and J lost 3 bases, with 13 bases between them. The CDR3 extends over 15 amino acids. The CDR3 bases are TGTGCCAGCAGTGAAGATTCGCCCTCTGACTACGAGCAGTACTTC. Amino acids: CASSEDSPSDYEQYF.

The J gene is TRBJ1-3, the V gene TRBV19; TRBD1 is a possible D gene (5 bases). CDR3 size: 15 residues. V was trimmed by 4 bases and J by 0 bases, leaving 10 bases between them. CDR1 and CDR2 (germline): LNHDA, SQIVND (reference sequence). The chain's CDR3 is CASSTDIVSGNTIYF. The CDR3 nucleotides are TGTGCCAGTAGTACGGACATTGTCTCTGGAAACACCATATATTTT.

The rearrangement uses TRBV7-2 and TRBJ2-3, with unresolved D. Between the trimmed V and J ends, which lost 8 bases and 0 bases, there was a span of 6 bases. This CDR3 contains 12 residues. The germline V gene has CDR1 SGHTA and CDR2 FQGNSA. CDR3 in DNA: TGTGCCAGCCGCCTGAGCACAGATACGCAGTATTTT. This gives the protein CASRLSTDTQYF.

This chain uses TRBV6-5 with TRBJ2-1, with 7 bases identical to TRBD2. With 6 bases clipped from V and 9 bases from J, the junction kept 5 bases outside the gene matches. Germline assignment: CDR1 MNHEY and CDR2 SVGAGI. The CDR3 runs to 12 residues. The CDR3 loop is CASRTSISEQFF. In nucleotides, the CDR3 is TGTGCCAGCAGGACTAGCATAAGTGAGCAGTTCTTC.

The CDR3 spells CASSGNQGAQGRPQHF. The CDR3 bases are TGTGCCAGCAGTGGGAATCAGGGGGCGCAGGGTAGGCCCCAGCATTTT. The chain recombines TRBV6-1 with TRBJ1-5, with 8 bases aligning to TRBD1. V shed 4 bases, J shed 9 bases, and the junction held 14 bases outside the gene matches. This CDR3 is 16 amino acids long. The germline CDR1 and CDR2 sequences are MNHNS and SASEGT.